The present T cell receptor (beta chain) was sequenced within a study of glioma-infiltrating T cells after dendritic cell vaccination. Up to about 2 ug genomic DNA was used for TCRB CDR3 amplification. Generated by immunoSEQ multiplex PCR, the TCRdb table keeps only in-frame clones and is missing some. The repertoire includes more than 55,000 clones, 70% to 90% of them detected once, and about 9% sits in the top ten. The time point was: after dendritic cell vaccination, including at tumor progression/relapse. J lost 7 bases, V lost 1 base, and 5 bases had no gene match. Looked up from germline, CDR1 is SGHVS and CDR2 is FQNEAQ. The CDR3 is made up of 16 amino acids.

This TCR was recovered from a human donor with glioblastoma. The chain is built from TRBV7-8 and TRBJ1-6, with TRBD1 matching over 9 bases. The sample was blood, taken after dendritic cell vaccination. The DNA of the CDR3 is TGTGCCAGCAGCTTAGAACAGGGGGCGCGAAATTCACCCCTCCACTTT. It codes for CASSLEQGARNSPLHF.